These T cell receptor beta chains were read from a single sample in a study of technical replicates of blood from a handful of donors. Generated by immunoSEQ multiplex PCR, the TCRdb table keeps only in-frame clones and is missing some. The data show 15,000 to 20,000 clones, around 87% seen once. The sample comprised PBMCs. The origin of the receptors is a human donor in good health. The CDR3 runs from the conserved cysteine through the conserved F or W. Each record gives: J gene, V gene, clone size, D gene, CDR3 DNA, CDR3 protein. A D gene is named only where the DNA matches it firmly. Clone size appears in some rows only: once, few, many, or a class for an expanded clone.

>TRBJ2-7|TRBV10-1|NA|NA
TGCGCCAGCTCTAGCGACTCCTACGAGCAGTACTTC
CASSSDSYEQYF
>TRBJ2-5|TRBV6-1|NA|TRBD2
TGTGCCAGCAGTGAAGCAAAAGGGACTAGCGGGAGGGGATGGACCCAGTACTTC
CASSEAKGTSGRGWTQYF
>TRBJ2-1|TRBV2|NA|NA
TGTGCCAGCAACGAGGGAGCCGTTGAGCAGTTCTTC
CASNEGAVEQFF
>TRBJ2-4|TRBV5-1|NA|NA
TGCGCCAGCAGCTTGTCGGGGGACGGGGACATTCAGTACTTC
CASSLSGDGDIQYF
>TRBJ2-1|TRBV6-5|NA|NA
TGTGCCAGCAGCAAGGAGCTGCACAATGAGCAGTTCTTC
CASSKELHNEQFF
>TRBJ2-1|TRBV21-1|NA|NA
TGTGCCAGCAGCAAGCGCCTCGGGCAGGGGGATAAGGAGTTCTTC
CASSKRLGQGDKEFF
>TRBJ2-2|TRBV6-4|NA|NA
TGTGCCAGCAGTGACTCAGCCGAAACCGGGGAGCTGTTTTTT
CASSDSAETGELFF
>TRBJ2-1|TRBV6-5|once|TRBD2
TGTGCCAGCAGCCCCCGGGGGGAGGCCGATGAGCAGTTCTTC
CASSPRGEADEQFF
>TRBJ2-5|TRBV14|NA|TRBD2
TGTGCCAGCAGCCCAAACCGACTAGCGTTTCGCCAAGAGACCCAGTACTTC
CASSPNRLAFRQETQYF
>TRBJ1-1|TRBV6-5|NA|TRBD1
TGTGCCAGCAGTGCATCCCCACAGGGGGGCACTGAAGCTTTCTTT
CASSASPQGGTEAFF
>TRBJ2-3|TRBV7-9|NA|TRBD2
TGTGCCAGCAGCTTAGAACTAGCGGGGCGAGATACGCAGTATTTT
CASSLELAGRDTQYF
>TRBJ2-1|TRBV7-2|NA|NA
TGTGCCAGCAGCCCCCGTGGCGACTTGTCCCCTTACAATGAGCAGTTCTTC
CASSPRGDLSPYNEQFF
>TRBJ2-5|TRBV27|few|NA
TGTGCCAGCAGTCCCCCCTTTGGGGAGGCCGGATGGGAGACCCAGTACTTC
CASSPPFGEAGWETQYF